The 4 T cell receptor beta chains given below trace back to one sample, sequenced in a study of blood T cells in healthy people across ages. Through a sample-barcoded 5' primer and a J-beta primer mix, a second PCR was run for about 7 to 12 cycles. TCRdb re-called the 5' RACE reads through MiXCR, storing one row per CDR3 protein. The sample gives approximately 1.5 million distinct CDR3 sequences, 35% to 45% of which show up once; 4% is in the top ten. The sequenced sample consisted of blood. Receptor source: a woman between 18 and 29 years old in good health.

The rearrangement joins TRBV7-3 to TRBJ2-2; D is possibly TRBD1 (5 bases). The CDR3 is 13 residues long. CDR1 and CDR2 (germline): SGHTA, FQGTGA. V lost 3 bases and J lost 7, with 9 bases in between. CDR3 nucleotide sequence: TGTGCCAGCAGCTTCTCCGACAGCGGGGAGCTGTTTTTT. Amino acids: CASSFSDSGELFF. Together with reference TRBV7-3 and TRBJ2-2, the CDR3 gives the full variable domain: GAGVSQTPSNKVTEKGKYVELRCDPISGHTALYWYRQSLGQGPEFLIYFQGTGAADDSGLPNDRFFAVRPEGSVSTLKIQRTERGDSAVYLCASSFSDSGELFFGEGSRLTVL.

This clonotype was picked up a small number of times. The chain couples TRBV20-1 to TRBJ2-1, with 7 bases matching TRBD1. V dropped 0 bases and J dropped 6; count of bases not matched to a gene: 8. CDR3 length: 15 amino acids. Germline CDR1 and CDR2: DFQATT and SNEGSKA (reference sequence). The CDR3 DNA reads TGCAGTGCTAGAGATCATAGGGGGCTCAGCAATGAGCAGTTCTTC. It codes for CSARDHRGLSNEQFF.

The chain has TRBV20-1 and TRBJ1-1; D is unclear. V gave up 5 bases and J gave up 4 bases, with 23 bases separating them. Germline V CDR1 and CDR2: DFQATT, SNEGSKA (reference sequence). This CDR3 is 16 amino acids long. The CDR3 is CSAPNPWAGPSTEAFF. The DNA of the CDR3 is TGCAGTGCTCCCAATCCTTGGGCAGGTCCGAGCACTGAAGCTTTCTTT.

The chain links TRBV6-2 or TRBV6-3 to TRBJ2-3; possibly TRBD2 for D (5 bases). The CDR3 is 14 amino acids. Trimming took 6 bases from V and 0 from J, leaving 10 bases between them. Germline-derived CDR1 and CDR2 are MNHEY and SVGEGT. CDR3 loop: CASRGLESTDTQYF. Written as DNA, the CDR3 is TGTGCCAGCAGAGGACTGGAAAGCACAGATACGCAGTATTTT.